A single sample is the source of the 11 T cell receptor beta chains below, sequenced in a study of molecular identifiers for immune sequencing clone quantification. MiXCR, run by TCRdb on the PCR reads, gives a single entry per CDR3 protein. Here the sample spans 8,000 to 13,000 distinct CDR3 sequences, roughly a sixth being singletons. Specimen: naive CD8+ T cells from blood, with Jurkat cell RNA spiked in. Subset here: FACS-sorted CD8+CD4-CCR7+CD45RA+ naive T cells. The receptors come from a human donor in good health. Some libraries in this study had Jurkat cell RNA spiked in.

This clonotype was recorded at least ten times. An end of the junction does not agree with germline; a read error may underlie this. This chain uses TRBV14 with TRBJ1-6, with TRBD1 as a possible D gene (5 bases). Germline V gene sequence: CDR1 SGHDN, CDR2 FVKESK. The CDR3 is 13 amino acids. DNA of the CDR3: TGTGCCAGCAGCGAAGACAGATACTCACCCCTCCACTTT. This codes for CASSEDRYSPLHF.

This clonotype was seen ten or more times. The chain recombines TRBV12-3 or TRBV12-4 with TRBJ1-1; no definite D call. V lost 5 bases to trimming and J lost 0 bases, with 7 bases between them. This CDR3 is built from 13 residues. The CDR3 DNA reads TGTGCCAGCAGTCCCAACCTGAACACTGAAGCTTTCTTT. As protein: CASSPNLNTEAFF.

In its sample, this clonotype was seen many times. The rearrangement uses TRBV12-3 or TRBV12-4 and TRBJ1-1; the D gene is possibly TRBD1 (6 bases). V lost 3 bases and J lost 0, with 20 bases in between. There are 18 residues in the CDR3. CDR3 loop: CASSFLGGDISMNTEAFF. The CDR3 coding sequence is TGTGCCAGCAGTTTCCTGGGAGGGGACATCTCCATGAACACTGAAGCTTTCTTT.

By share, this clonotype ranks as medium-sized (0.01 to 0.1%). The gene calls are TRBV19 and TRBJ1-5; the D is unclear. Germline V gene lookup returns CDR1 LNHDA and CDR2 SQIVND (reference sequence). CDR3 length: 12 amino acids. V lost 7 bases, J lost 1 base, and 5 bases lay in between. For the CDR3, the DNA is TGTGCCAGTAAGGAGAGCAATCAGCCCCAGCATTTT. This encodes CASKESNQPQHF.

This sequence joins TRBV7-9 and TRBJ2-7; 8 positions agree with TRBD1. Germline V gene data show CDR1 as SEHNR and CDR2 as FQNEAQ (reference sequence). CDR3 length equals 15 residues. The CDR3, as DNA: TGTGCTGGCAGCCCCCGGACAGGGCGCTCCTACGAGCAGTACTTC. This sequence encodes CAGSPRTGRSYEQYF.

By share, this clonotype counts as medium-sized. This chain uses TRBV20-1 with TRBJ2-7, with 14 bases aligning to TRBD2. Germline V gives CDR1 DFQATT, CDR2 SNEGSKA (reference sequence). Germline trimming cut 0 bases from V and 2 bases from J; bases unmatched to any gene: 6. CDR3 length: 17 residues. The CDR3 DNA follows: TGCAGTGCTAGAGATTTGATGGGACTAGCGGGGGCCTACGAGCAGTACTTC. Residues: CSARDLMGLAGAYEQYF.

This clonotype is labeled as medium-sized. The chain recombines TRBV6-6 with TRBJ2-3; no clear D. The germline CDR1 and CDR2 sequences are MNHNY and SVGAGI (reference sequence). V lost 4 bases to trimming and J lost 3 bases, with 11 bases between them. The CDR3 extends over 14 amino acids. CDR3 DNA sequence: TGTGCCAGCAGTTCCTCGATAAGTACAGATACGCAGTATTTT. Amino acids: CASSSSISTDTQYF.

This clonotype was recorded many times. The V call is TRBV13, the J call TRBJ2-7, with D perhaps TRBD1 or TRBD2 (6 bases each). This CDR3 comprises 14 residues. With 5 bases removed from V and 1 base from J, the gap between germline ends came to 12 bases. Germline V gives CDR1 PRHDT, CDR2 FYEKMQ (reference sequence). In DNA form, the CDR3 reads TGTGCCAGCAGCCCCGGGGGACAATCCTACGAGCAGTACTTC. It is translated as CASSPGGQSYEQYF.

This clonotype counts as medium-sized (0.01 to 0.1%). The chain couples TRBV6-2 or TRBV6-3 to TRBJ2-3; D call uncertain. The V end was cut by 8 bases, the J end by 4 bases, with 7 bases between. This CDR3 has 11 amino acids. Germline V gene sequence: CDR1 MNHEY, CDR2 SVGEGT. For the CDR3, the DNA is TGTGCCAGCTTCGGTCCAGATACGCAGTATTTT. Protein: CASFGPDTQYF.

This clonotype was detected ten times or more. The chain is built from TRBV4-1 and TRBJ2-7; no definite D call. Germline CDR1 is MGHRA and CDR2 is YSYEKL. The V gene lost 1 base and the J gene lost 1 base, with 14 bases spanning the gap. The CDR3 is made up of 16 amino acids. CDR3 sequence: CASSQVASQPSYEQYF. CDR3 DNA: TGCGCCAGCAGCCAAGTTGCCAGTCAACCTTCCTACGAGCAGTACTTC.

This clonotype counts as medium-sized. The rearrangement joins TRBV7-9 to TRBJ1-5; no reliable D call. V was shortened by 5 bases and J by 3 bases, with 11 bases between the two germline ends. This CDR3 is 14 amino acids long. Looked up from germline, CDR1 is SEHNR and CDR2 is FQNEAQ (reference sequence). This CDR3 reads CASSEWGDNQPQHF. Here the CDR3 DNA reads TGTGCCAGCAGCGAATGGGGAGACAATCAGCCCCAGCATTTT.